Listed here are 20 T cell receptor beta chains from one sample, sequenced in a study of shared clonotypes between healthy human individuals. The method was immunoSEQ multiplex PCR; TCRdb's version includes in-frame clones alone and lacks a portion of them. Of about 2.3 million clones listed, 85% to 95% were seen once; the top ten hold 0.39%. Sequenced input: naive CD4+ T cells from PBMCs. This sample's subset: CD45RA+ positively selected. The receptors derive from a man between 18 and 35 years old in good health. Some clones in this sample may be carry-over from other donors' samples.

V usage is TRBV15 and J usage is TRBJ2-3, with a possible D match to TRBD1 (6 bases). The CDR3 totals 15 residues. V dropped 1 base and J dropped 5 bases, with 13 bases sitting between them. The V gene's germline CDR1 is LNHNV and CDR2 YYDKDF (reference sequence). CDR3 loop: CATSRVAGVGDTQYF. CDR3 coding DNA: TGTGCCACCAGCAGAGTGGCAGGGGTGGGAGATACGCAGTATTTT.

This chain uses TRBV2 with TRBJ1-2, with D perhaps matching TRBD1 (6 bases). The CDR3 has 12 amino acids. V lost 9 bases and J 4 bases, leaving 12 bases between the germline ends. CDR1 and CDR2 from the germline V gene are SNHLY and FYNNEI. CDR3 DNA sequence: TGTGCCAGTACTGGGGACACCTATGGCTACACCTTC. It yields the protein CASTGDTYGYTF.

Worth noting for this clone: Other DNA sequences of this sample code for an identical CDR3. The rearrangement joins TRBV28 to TRBJ2-7, with 8 bases aligning to TRBD1. Germline CDR1 is MDHEN and CDR2 is SYDVKM. The CDR3 has 13 amino acids. Germline trimming cut 8 bases from V and 4 bases from J; bases unmatched to any gene: 7. The CDR3 is CASRRTGSYEQYF. The DNA of the CDR3 is TGTGCCAGCCGACGGACAGGGTCTTACGAGCAGTACTTC.

On this clone itself: The sample holds other DNA sequences that translate to the same CDR3. The genes are TRBV5-1 and TRBJ2-1; D is uncertain. CDR3 size: 15 residues. The germline V gene has CDR1 SGHRS and CDR2 YFSETQ. V lost 0 bases, J lost 3 bases, and 10 bases lay in between. In DNA, the CDR3 is TGCGCCAGCAGCTTGGCCGGATCTAACTACAATGAGCAGTTCTTC. This encodes CASSLAGSNYNEQFF. The variable domain in full, completed from reference TRBV5-1 and TRBJ2-1, reads KAGVTQTPRYLIKTRGQQVTLSCSPISGHRSVSWYQQTPGQGLQFLFEYFSETQRNKGNFPGRFSGRQFSNSRSEMNVSTLELGDSALYLCASSLAGSNYNEQFFGPGTRLTVL.

The chain employs TRBV6-1 and TRBJ2-7; a possible D gene is TRBD2 (5 bases). Germline lookup yields CDR1 MNHNS and CDR2 SASEGT. V was trimmed by 1 base and J by 3 bases, leaving 16 bases between them. The CDR3 totals 16 residues. CDR3 coding DNA: TGTGCCAGCAGTGAAGAGTTTGCAGGAGGAGGCTACGAGCAGTACTTC. This translates into CASSEEFAGGGYEQYF.

The count of this clone is one. The chain recombines TRBV5-1 with TRBJ2-3, with 13 positions matching TRBD2. The CDR3 covers 17 residues. Germline CDR1 SGHRS, CDR2 YFSETQ. J was trimmed by 4 bases and V by 2 bases; bases with no gene match: 7. CDR3 bases: TGCGCCAGCAGCTTTCAACTAGCGGGAGGGCATTCAGATACGCAGTATTTT. This gives the protein CASSFQLAGGHSDTQYF.

V is TRBV28 and J is TRBJ1-2; possibly TRBD1 for D (5 bases). Germline V gene sequence: CDR1 MDHEN, CDR2 SYDVKM. The CDR3 extends over 11 amino acids. The V gene lost 1 base and the J gene lost 11 bases, with 8 bases spanning the gap. The CDR3 DNA reads as TGTGCCAGCAGTTTATCCCAGGGATACACCTTC. This gives the protein CASSLSQGYTF.

This clone was detected only once. The chain is built from TRBV18 and TRBJ2-1; TRBD2 aligns across 9 bases. CDR3 length: 19 amino acids. V dropped 2 bases and J dropped 6; count of bases not matched to a gene: 17. CDR1 KGHSH and CDR2 LQKENI come from the germline V gene. The CDR3 is CASSPSVLAGPLRPNEQFF. The CDR3 DNA reads TGTGCCAGCTCACCATCGGTACTAGCGGGTCCACTCCGACCCAATGAGCAGTTCTTC.

This chain uses TRBV28 with TRBJ1-5, with a weak D call TRBD1 (5 bases). CDR3 length equals 15 residues. CDR1 and CDR2 from the germline V gene are MDHEN and SYDVKM. The germline V and J ends were trimmed by 2 bases and 7 bases, with 15 bases remaining between them. The CDR3 sequence: CASSLLRQGNQPQHF. Here the CDR3 DNA reads TGTGCCAGCAGTTTACTACGTCAGGGAAACCAGCCCCAGCATTTT. Together with reference TRBV28 and TRBJ1-5, the CDR3 gives the full variable domain: DVKVTQSSRYLVKRTGEKVFLECVQDMDHENMFWYRQDPGLGLRLIYFSYDVKMKEKGDIPEGYSVSREKKERFSLILESASTNQTSMYLCASSLLRQGNQPQHFGDGTRLSIL.

This chain joins TRBV25-1 and TRBJ2-7; 7 bases fit TRBD1. V lost 6 bases and J lost 4; bases outside the gene matches: 6. This CDR3 contains 13 residues. In germline, CDR1 is MGHDK, CDR2 SYGVNS. CDR3 sequence (DNA): TGTGCCAGCAGCCCTTGGACAGGTTACGAGCAGTACTTC. Protein: CASSPWTGYEQYF.

V is TRBV4-1 and J is TRBJ2-7; 7 bases align to TRBD1. This CDR3 is built from 16 residues. The trim removed 5 bases at V and 2 bases at J, leaving 12 bases unmatched. In germline, CDR1 is MGHRA, CDR2 YSYEKL. This CDR3 is CASSSSPSTGPYEQYF. DNA for the CDR3: TGCGCCAGCAGCTCATCACCTTCGACAGGGCCCTACGAGCAGTACTTC.

This clone was found a few times. The same CDR3 also results from other DNA sequences found in this sample. The rearrangement uses TRBV29-1 and TRBJ2-3; no clear D gene. This CDR3 has 12 amino acids. Trimming took 3 bases from V and 1 from J, leaving 5 bases between them. Germline CDR1 SQVTM, CDR2 ANQGSEA. CDR3 sequence reads: CSVDGGTDTQYF. The CDR3 DNA is TGCAGCGTTGATGGCGGCACAGATACGCAGTATTTT.

The gene calls are TRBV7-3 and TRBJ2-3, with D possibly being TRBD2 (6 bases). V was trimmed by 0 bases and J by 2 bases, leaving 9 bases between them. Germline V gene lookup returns CDR1 SGHTA and CDR2 FQGTGA. The CDR3 is 15 residues long. CDR3 bases: TGTGCCAGCAGCTTAACCGGAGGGACCACAGATACGCAGTATTTT. This gives the protein CASSLTGGTTDTQYF.

The chain carries TRBV5-1 and TRBJ2-5; 14 bases map to TRBD2. The V gene end was trimmed by 3 bases and the J gene end by 5 bases; junction bases not matched to a gene: 9. Germline CDR1 reads SGHRS; CDR2 reads YFSETQ. The CDR3 consists of 17 residues. CDR3 nucleotide sequence: TGCGCCAGCAGCTCGGGGACTAGCGGGAGTTTATTGGAGACCCAGTACTTC. It codes for CASSSGTSGSLLETQYF.

The chain links TRBV5-1 to TRBJ2-7; 8 nucleotides line up with TRBD1. The germline V gene encodes CDR1 SGHRS and CDR2 YFSETQ. There are 15 residues in the CDR3. V gave up 0 bases and J gave up 3 bases; unmatched junction bases: 5. The CDR3 nucleotides read TGCGCCAGCAGCTTGGCCCACGGACAGGGCTACGAGCAGTACTTC. Translation gives CASSLAHGQGYEQYF.

In regard to this clone: Other nucleotide sequences in the sample specify the same CDR3. This chain connects TRBV29-1 to TRBJ1-1, with 7 bases that match TRBD1. From germline, CDR1 is SQVTM and CDR2 ANQGSEA. The CDR3 covers 13 residues. Germline trimming cut 6 bases from V and 2 bases from J; bases unmatched to any gene: 6. CDR3 DNA: TGCAGCGTGGGACAGCTACTAAACACTGAAGCTTTCTTT. It yields the protein CSVGQLLNTEAFF.

Notes on this clone: Other DNA sequences in the sample encode the same CDR3. This chain links TRBV5-5 with TRBJ1-5; D possibly corresponds to TRBD1 (5 bases). With 0 bases removed from V and 5 bases from J, the gap between germline ends came to 9 bases. The CDR3 is 14 residues long. Germline loops: CDR1 SGHKS, CDR2 YYEKEE (reference sequence). The CDR3 sequence is CASSLAGGDQPQHF. CDR3 in DNA: TGTGCCAGCAGCTTGGCGGGGGGGGATCAGCCCCAGCATTTT.

Notes on this clone: Additional DNA sequences in this sample encode the identical CDR3. V is TRBV9 and J is TRBJ1-5; 7 bases align to TRBD1. Germline V gene lookup returns CDR1 SGDLS and CDR2 YYNGEE. Trimming at V came to 0 bases and at J to 3 bases, leaving 3 bases not matched to a gene. This CDR3 comprises 15 residues. The CDR3 protein is CASSVGGTDNQPQHF. The DNA for the CDR3 is TGTGCCAGCAGCGTAGGGGGGACAGACAATCAGCCCCAGCATTTT.

On this clone itself: The sample has other DNA sequences that encode this CDR3 too. V usage is TRBV7-3 and J usage is TRBJ2-7; 10 nucleotides match TRBD2. The CDR3 is made up of 15 amino acids. Germline CDR1 reads SGHTA; CDR2 reads FQGTGA. With 2 bases clipped from V and 0 bases from J, the junction kept 1 base outside the gene matches. CDR3 residues: CASSLASGSSYEQYF. DNA of the CDR3: TGTGCCAGCAGCTTAGCTAGCGGGAGCTCCTACGAGCAGTACTTC.

The chain couples TRBV23-1 to TRBJ2-1, with 10 bases matching TRBD2. TRBV23-1 is flagged as an ORF with uncertain function. The CDR3 is 15 residues long. The junction had 7 bases not matched to a gene; V was cut back by 3 bases and J by 8 bases. CDR3 sequence (DNA): TGCGCCAGCAGTCATGGGTCAAGCGGGAGGGATGAGCAGTTCTTC. Residues: CASSHGSSGRDEQFF.